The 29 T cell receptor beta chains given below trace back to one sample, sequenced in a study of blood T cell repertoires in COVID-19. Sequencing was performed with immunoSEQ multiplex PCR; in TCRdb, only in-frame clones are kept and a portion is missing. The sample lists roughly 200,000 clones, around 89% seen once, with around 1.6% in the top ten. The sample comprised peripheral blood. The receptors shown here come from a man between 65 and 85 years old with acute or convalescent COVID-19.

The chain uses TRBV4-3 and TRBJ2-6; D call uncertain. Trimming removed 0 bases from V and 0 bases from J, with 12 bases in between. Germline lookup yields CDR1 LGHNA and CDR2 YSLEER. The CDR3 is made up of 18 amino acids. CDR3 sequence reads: CASSQDVAQFSGANVLTF. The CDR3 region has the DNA TGCGCCAGCAGCCAAGACGTGGCTCAATTCTCTGGGGCCAACGTCCTGACTTTC.

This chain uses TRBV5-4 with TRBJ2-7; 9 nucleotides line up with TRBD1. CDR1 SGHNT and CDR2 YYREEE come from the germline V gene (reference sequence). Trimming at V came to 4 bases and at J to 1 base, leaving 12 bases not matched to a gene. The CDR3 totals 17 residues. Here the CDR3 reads CASSPWAPGQGSYEQYF. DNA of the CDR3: TGTGCCAGCAGCCCCTGGGCCCCGGGACAGGGTTCCTACGAGCAGTACTTC.

Here the CDR3 reads CASRRGQGPYEQYF. In DNA, the CDR3 is TGTGCCAGCAGGAGGGGACAGGGGCCCTACGAGCAGTACTTC. The chain couples TRBV7-8 to TRBJ2-7; 10 bases agree with TRBD1. The germline V gene has CDR1 SGHVS and CDR2 FQNEAQ. The trim removed 6 bases at V and 2 bases at J, leaving 4 bases unmatched. The length of the CDR3 is 14 residues.

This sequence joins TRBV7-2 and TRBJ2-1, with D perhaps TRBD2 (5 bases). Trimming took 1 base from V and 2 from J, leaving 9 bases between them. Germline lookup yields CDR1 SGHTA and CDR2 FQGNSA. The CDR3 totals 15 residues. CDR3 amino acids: CASSLGLTAYNEQFF. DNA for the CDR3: TGTGCCAGCAGCTTAGGACTAACGGCCTACAATGAGCAGTTCTTC.

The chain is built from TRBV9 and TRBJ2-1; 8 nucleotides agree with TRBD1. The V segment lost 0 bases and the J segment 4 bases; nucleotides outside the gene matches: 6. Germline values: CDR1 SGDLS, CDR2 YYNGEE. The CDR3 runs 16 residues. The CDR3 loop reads CASSVGSGGAYNEQFF. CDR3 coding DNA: TGTGCCAGCAGCGTAGGTTCAGGGGGCGCTTACAATGAGCAGTTCTTC.

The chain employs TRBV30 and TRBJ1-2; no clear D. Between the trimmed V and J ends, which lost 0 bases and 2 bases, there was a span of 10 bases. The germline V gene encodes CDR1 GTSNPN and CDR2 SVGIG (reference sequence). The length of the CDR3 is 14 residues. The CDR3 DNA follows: TGTGCCTGGAGTGTCCGGAGTACAAACTATGGCTACACCTTC. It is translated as CAWSVRSTNYGYTF.

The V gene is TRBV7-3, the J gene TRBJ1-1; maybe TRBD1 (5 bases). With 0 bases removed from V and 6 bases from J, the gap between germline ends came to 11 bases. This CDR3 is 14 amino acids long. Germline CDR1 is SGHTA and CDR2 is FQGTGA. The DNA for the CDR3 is TGTGCCAGCAGCTTAACCAGGGTCAAGGCTGAAGCTTTCTTT. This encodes CASSLTRVKAEAFF.

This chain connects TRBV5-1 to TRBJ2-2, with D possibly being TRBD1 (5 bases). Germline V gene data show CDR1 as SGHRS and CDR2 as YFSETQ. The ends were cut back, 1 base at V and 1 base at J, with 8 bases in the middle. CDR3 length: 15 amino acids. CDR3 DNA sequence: TGCGCCAGCAGCTTGCAGGGCGAGAACACCGGGGAGCTGTTTTTT. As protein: CASSLQGENTGELFF.

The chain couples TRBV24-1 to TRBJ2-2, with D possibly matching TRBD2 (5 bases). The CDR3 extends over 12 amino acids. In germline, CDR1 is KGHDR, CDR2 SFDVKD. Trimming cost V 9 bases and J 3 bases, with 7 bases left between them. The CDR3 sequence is CATGSYTGELFF. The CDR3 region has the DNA TGTGCCACCGGGAGTTACACCGGGGAGCTGTTTTTT.

For the CDR3, the DNA is TGCGCCAGCAGCTTGGGGGCAGGGGGAAATAACTATGGCTACACCTTC. Its protein is CASSLGAGGNNYGYTF. This sequence joins TRBV5-1 and TRBJ1-2, with 7 bases lining up with TRBD1. The CDR3 length is 16 residues. The germline CDR1 and CDR2 sequences are SGHRS and YFSETQ. Trimming took 0 bases from V and 1 from J; bases not matched to a gene: 6.

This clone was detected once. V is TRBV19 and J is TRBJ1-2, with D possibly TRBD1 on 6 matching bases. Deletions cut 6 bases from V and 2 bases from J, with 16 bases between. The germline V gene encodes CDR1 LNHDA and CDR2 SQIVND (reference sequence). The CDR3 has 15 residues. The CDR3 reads CASRKPGQDNYGYTF. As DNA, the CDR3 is TGTGCCAGTAGGAAACCGGGACAAGACAACTATGGCTACACCTTC.

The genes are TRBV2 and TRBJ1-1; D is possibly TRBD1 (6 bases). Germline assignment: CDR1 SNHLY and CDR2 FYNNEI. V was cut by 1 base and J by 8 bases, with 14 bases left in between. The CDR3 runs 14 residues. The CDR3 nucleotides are TGTGCCAGCAGTGAAGGTTCTAGGGGGACAGAAGCTTTCTTT. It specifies CASSEGSRGTEAFF.

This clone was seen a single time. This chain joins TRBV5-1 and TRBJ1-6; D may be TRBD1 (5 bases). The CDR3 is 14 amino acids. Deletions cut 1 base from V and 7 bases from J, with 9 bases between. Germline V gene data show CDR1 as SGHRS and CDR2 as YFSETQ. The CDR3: CASSLQGGNSPLHF. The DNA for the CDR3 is TGCGCCAGCAGCTTGCAGGGAGGGAATTCACCCCTCCACTTT.

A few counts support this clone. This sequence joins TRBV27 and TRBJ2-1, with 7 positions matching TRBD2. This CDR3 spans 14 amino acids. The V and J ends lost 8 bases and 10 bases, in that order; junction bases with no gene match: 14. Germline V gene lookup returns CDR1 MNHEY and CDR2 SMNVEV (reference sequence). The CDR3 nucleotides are TGTGCCAGCTTGGGAGCGGGGCCCTTTGGGGAGCAGTTCTTC. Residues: CASLGAGPFGEQFF.

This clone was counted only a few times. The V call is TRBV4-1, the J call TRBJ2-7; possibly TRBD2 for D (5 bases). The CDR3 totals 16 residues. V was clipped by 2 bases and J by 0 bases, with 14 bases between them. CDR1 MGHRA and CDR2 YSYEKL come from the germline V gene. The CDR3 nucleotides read TGCGCCAGCAGCCAACCCACTGCTCGGGGCTCCTACGAGCAGTACTTC. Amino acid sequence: CASSQPTARGSYEQYF.

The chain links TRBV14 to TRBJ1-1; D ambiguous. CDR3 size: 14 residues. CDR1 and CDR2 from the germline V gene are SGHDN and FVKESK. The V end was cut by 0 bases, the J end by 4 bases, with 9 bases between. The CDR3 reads CASSQDLSGTEAFF. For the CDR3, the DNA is TGTGCCAGCAGCCAAGACCTTAGCGGCACTGAAGCTTTCTTT.

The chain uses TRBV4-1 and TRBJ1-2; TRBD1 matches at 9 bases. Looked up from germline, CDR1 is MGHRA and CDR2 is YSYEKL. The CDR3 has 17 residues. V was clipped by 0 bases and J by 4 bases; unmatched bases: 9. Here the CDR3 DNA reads TGCGCCAGCAGCCAAGATTCGCCGGGACAGGGAATCTATGGCTACACCTTC. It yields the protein CASSQDSPGQGIYGYTF.

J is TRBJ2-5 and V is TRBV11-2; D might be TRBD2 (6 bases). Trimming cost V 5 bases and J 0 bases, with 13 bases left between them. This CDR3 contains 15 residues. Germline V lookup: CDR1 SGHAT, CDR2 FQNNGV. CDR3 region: CASSLAGSYQETQYF. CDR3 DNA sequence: TGTGCCAGCAGCCTTGCGGGATCGTACCAAGAGACCCAGTACTTC.

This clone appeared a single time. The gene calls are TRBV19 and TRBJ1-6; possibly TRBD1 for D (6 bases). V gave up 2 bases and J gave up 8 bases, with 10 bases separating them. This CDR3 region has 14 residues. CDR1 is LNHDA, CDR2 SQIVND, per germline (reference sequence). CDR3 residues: CASSISQGDSPLHF. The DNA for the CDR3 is TGTGCCAGTAGTATATCACAGGGTGATTCACCCCTCCACTTT.

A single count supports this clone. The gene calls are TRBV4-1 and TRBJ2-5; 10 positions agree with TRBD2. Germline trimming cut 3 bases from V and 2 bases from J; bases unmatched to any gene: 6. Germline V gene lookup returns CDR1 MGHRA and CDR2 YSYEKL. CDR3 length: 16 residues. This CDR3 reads CASSHPTSGLQETQYF. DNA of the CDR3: TGCGCCAGCAGCCACCCGACTAGCGGGCTACAAGAGACCCAGTACTTC.

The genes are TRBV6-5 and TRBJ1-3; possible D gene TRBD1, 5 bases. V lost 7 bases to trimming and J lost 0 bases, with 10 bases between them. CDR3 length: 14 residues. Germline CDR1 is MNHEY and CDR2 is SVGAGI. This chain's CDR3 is CASNGASSGNTIYF. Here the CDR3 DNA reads TGTGCCAGCAATGGGGCCAGCTCTGGAAACACCATATATTTT.

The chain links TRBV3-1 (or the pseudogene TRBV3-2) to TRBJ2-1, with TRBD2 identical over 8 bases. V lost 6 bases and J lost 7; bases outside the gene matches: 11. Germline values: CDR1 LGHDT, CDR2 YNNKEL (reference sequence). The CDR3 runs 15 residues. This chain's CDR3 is CASSIGAGGRNEQFF. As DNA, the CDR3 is TGTGCCAGCAGTATAGGGGCGGGAGGTCGAAATGAGCAGTTCTTC.

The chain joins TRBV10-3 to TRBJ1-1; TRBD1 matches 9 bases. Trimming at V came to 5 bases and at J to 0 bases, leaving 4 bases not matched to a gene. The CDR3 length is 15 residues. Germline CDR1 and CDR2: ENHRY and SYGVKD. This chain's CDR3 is CAISPGQGLNTEAFF. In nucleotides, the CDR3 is TGTGCCATCAGTCCGGGACAGGGATTGAACACTGAAGCTTTCTTT.

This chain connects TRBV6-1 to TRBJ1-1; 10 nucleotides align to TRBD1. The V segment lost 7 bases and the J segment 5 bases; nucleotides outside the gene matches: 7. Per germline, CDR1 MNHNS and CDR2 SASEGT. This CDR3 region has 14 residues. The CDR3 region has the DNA TGTGCCAGCACCCCGGGACAGGGGAAGACTGAAGCTTTCTTT. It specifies CASTPGQGKTEAFF.

The CDR3 loop reads CASSLVGHPNSGNTIYF. Written as DNA, the CDR3 is TGTGCCAGCAGCTTGGTGGGACACCCAAACTCTGGAAACACCATATATTTT. The V call is TRBV5-6, the J call TRBJ1-3; possible D gene TRBD1, 6 bases. There are 17 residues in the CDR3. Germline CDR1 is SGHDT and CDR2 is YYEEEE. V shed 0 bases and J shed 0 bases, with 13 bases lying between them.

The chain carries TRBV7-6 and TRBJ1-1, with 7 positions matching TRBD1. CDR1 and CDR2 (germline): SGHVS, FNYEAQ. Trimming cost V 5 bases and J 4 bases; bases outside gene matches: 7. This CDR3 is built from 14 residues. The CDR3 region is CASSARQGSTEAFF. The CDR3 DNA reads TGTGCCAGCAGCGCCAGACAGGGATCCACTGAAGCTTTCTTT.

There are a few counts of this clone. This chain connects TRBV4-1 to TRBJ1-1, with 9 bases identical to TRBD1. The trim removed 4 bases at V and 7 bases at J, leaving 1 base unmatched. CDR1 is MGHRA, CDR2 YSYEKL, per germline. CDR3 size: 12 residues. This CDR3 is CASSLDRGEAFF. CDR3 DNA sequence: TGCGCCAGCAGCCTGGACAGGGGTGAAGCTTTCTTT.

The CDR3 region has the DNA TGTGCCAGCAGTTACTCAGGGGGGGGCGGCATGAACACTGAAGCTTTCTTT. It translates to CASSYSGGGGMNTEAFF. V gene TRBV6-2 or TRBV6-3 combines with J gene TRBJ1-1, with a weak D call TRBD1 (6 bases). CDR1 is MNHEY, CDR2 SVGEGT, per germline. This CDR3 contains 17 residues. V shed 0 bases and J shed 0 bases, with 14 bases lying between them.

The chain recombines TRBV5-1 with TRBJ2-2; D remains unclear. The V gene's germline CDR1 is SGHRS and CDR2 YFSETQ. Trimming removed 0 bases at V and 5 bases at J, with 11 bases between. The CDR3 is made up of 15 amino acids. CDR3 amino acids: CASSLEWAETGELFF. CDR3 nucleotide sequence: TGCGCCAGCAGCTTGGAGTGGGCCGAAACCGGGGAGCTGTTTTTT.